This T cell receptor beta chain was retrieved from a study of cytomegalovirus exposure and HLA in healthy donors (dated by TCRdb to about 2017). General notes on the study: An earlier analysis of several hundred of the donors reported about 280 Gb of sequence data and some 110 million unique TCR beta sequences obtained from about 170 million T cells. A later analysis re-examined previously published TCR beta repertoires from about 670 donors and added high-resolution HLA genotyping to investigate patterns of TCR occurrence. Roughly 5 DR-DQ haplotypes were handled as single units for association and clustering, since linkage in the cohort was strong. Using immunosequencing, the study profiled T cell repertoires from 550 to 750 subjects and related those repertoires to cytomegalovirus serostatus. Every discovery cohort repertoire had been produced on one sequencing platform. HLA typing covered class I and class II loci at four-digit resolution. The aim of the study was to test whether cataloging public T cell receptors could identify signatures of past pathogen exposure. An early release that covered around 590 HLA-typed donors contained about 300 gigabases of sequencing data and roughly 84 million unique TCR sequences. On average, roughly 240,000 unique TCR beta nucleotide sequences were sequenced per donor among about 400 genotyped donors of the cohort, with roughly 18% of those sequences being non-productive. The number of donors typed differed by locus, with 629-630 for A, B, C, DRB1 and DQB1, roughly 520 for DQA1, about 610 for DPA1, and some 440 for DPB1. An earlier analysis of around 580 of the donors used high-throughput TCR beta sequencing to judge whether each TCR beta V gene segment behaved as functional or pseudogenic. Rather than drawing on any new phenotypic data, the later analysis identified candidate immune exposures from TCR beta sequences and the way those sequences occurred across donors. The genetic ancestry cluster associated with self-reported Caucasian donors included 81% of the 398 genotyped donors. To predict cytomegalovirus infection status, the study brought together high-throughput TCR immunosequencing, statistical association of individual TCRs with disease status, and machine learning. A later genetic analysis used genome-wide SNP genotypes for about three fifths of the 666 donors, treating that subset as a discovery cohort. Along with the approximately 600-subject first cohort, a separate validation cohort of over a hundred different subjects was used. Alongside the repertoire data, information on donor age, sex, ethnicity and CMV serostatus was compiled. What the study reported, not specific to this receptor: Specific HLA alleles were associated with 16,951 TCR beta sequences at a false discovery rate of 0.05 in a later analysis. V-gene and J-gene trimming of TCR beta chains was associated with a missense DCLRE1C variant in a later genetic analysis, and the association was replicated in an independent cohort. A further reported finding was that TCR beta sequences accurately predicted the HLA-A and HLA-B alleles for most subjects in the first cohort. Linkage disequilibrium might explain the correlated functional status among segregating V segments, but an unknown experimental factor could not be excluded. The earlier analysis of about 600 of the donors excluded approximately 15 rarely observed V segments, including chromosome 9 orphons, because counts were too low. Immune exposure information for the cohort was limited to CMV serostatus. In a later genetic analysis, fewer N-insertions in productive TCRs were reported among donors in an Asian-associated ancestry cluster than the approximately 670-donor mean. A later analysis found that HLA-associated TCR beta chains were more clonally expanded and had lower generation probabilities than equally common non-associated chains. The study listed 164 TCR beta chains as associated with cytomegalovirus. According to a later analysis, TCR association rates differed among HLA loci, with DRB1 alleles showing the most associated TCRs and HLA-C alleles showing the fewest. Some IMGT-functional V segments, including TRBV6-2 and TRBV6-3, could not be distinguished by the 87-base-pair reads and were therefore excluded. A few of the identified cytomegalovirus-associated TCR beta chains were confirmed in vitro to be specific for cytomegalovirus antigens. Broadly in line with IMGT annotations, most TCR beta V segments showed up in productive rearrangements about 87% or about 30% of the time in an earlier analysis of a few hundred of the donors. In a later analysis, several top co-occurrence clusters were reported to appear linked to parvovirus B19, influenza, CMV and Epstein-Barr virus. A group of highly shared sequence variants was considered likely to be a technical artifact of the sequencing pipeline. Because some donors lacked HLA typing at each locus, the association tests relied only on the typed subset. Across donors, most TCR sequences were observed very rarely, whereas some public TCRs were present in many individuals. The authors suggested that the approach could potentially be generalized to other disease states and immunological phenotypes. In this cohort, only TCR beta chains were sequenced, and detectable features were limited by the absence of alpha or paired-chain data. Sequencing depth was assumed to be roughly uniform across donors in the presence/absence analyses, though that assumption may not hold. In a later analysis, most CMV-associated TCR beta chains were found to appear HLA-restricted, with HLA associations seemingly driven largely by CMV exposure. Strong co-occurrence of HLA alleles, especially DR and DQ, made assigning TCR associations to individual alleles difficult. In both the original and validation cohorts, the classifier was reported to diagnose cytomegalovirus status with high specificity and sensitivity.

A remark on this clone: Its antigen specificity is not known.

Libraries were prepared through the immunoSEQ multiplex PCR assay. A mixture of 60 forward primers for TCR Vbeta segments and 13 reverse primers for TCR Jbeta segments was used in the multiplex PCR. The CDR3 region of rearranged TCR beta genes was amplified from genomic DNA by a multiplex PCR assay. On the Illumina HiSeq System, the amplified TCR beta libraries were sequenced as 87-base-pair reads. In the paper's pipeline: Across the 600 to 700 repertoires, a later analysis counted about 81 million unique TCR beta chains, roughly 11 million of which were shared by at least two donors. Raw reads were error-corrected and collapsed into unique sequences with a nearest-neighbor algorithm that merged closely related sequences to remove PCR and sequencing errors. To assign V, D and J gene segments, CDR3 sequences were aligned to IMGT reference sequences. For a sequence to be retained, a match of at least six nucleotides to both a V gene segment and a J gene segment was required. Rearrangements were classified as productive when the CDR3 lacked stop codons and remained in frame with V and J, and all other rearrangements were classified as non-productive. Following IMGT convention, CDR3 was defined as the stretch from the second conserved V-encoded cysteine up to the conserved J-encoded phenylalanine. Sequences without an unambiguous match to a single V gene segment were excluded from the earlier analysis of approximately 600 of the donors. An earlier analysis of 500 to 600 of the donors classified V segments as functional when productive rearrangements were above 56.7% and as segregating when the standard deviation between donors was above 5%. A statistical classification framework was developed to diagnose cytomegalovirus status using the catalog of TCR beta chain sequences. V and J gene assignment, in a later analysis, came from comparing TCR nucleotide sequences with IMGT/GENE-DB human TR gene sequences. A later analysis assigned CDR3 sequences and most-parsimonious VDJ recombination scenarios with the TCRdist pipeline. In a later analysis, each TCR beta chain was defined by its CDR3 amino acid sequence together with its V-gene family, and reads without a unique V-gene family were excluded. To address suspected cross-contamination and a sequencing artifact, a later analysis removed roughly 580 highly shared, low-generation-probability nucleotide sequences. A later analysis calculated a clonal expansion index for each public chain from normalized within-repertoire ranks of inferred template counts. Generation probabilities in a later analysis came from a VDJ recombination model fitted to out-of-frame rearrangements, and those results were checked against IGoR. In a later analysis, hypergeometric tests were used to score TCR-TCR, TCR-HLA and TCR-CMV co-occurrence, with a repertoire-size bias correction applied to TCR pairs. To estimate false discovery rates, a later analysis permuted the HLA or CMV assignments 20 times. In a later analysis, co-occurring TCRs were grouped using DBSCAN, with TCRdist sequence similarity added in when clustering inside HLA-allele-positive subsets. Co-occurrence clustering excluded repertoires with fewer than 30,000 or more than 120,000 public chains, plus five with anomalous nucleotide sharing. Entries here come from immuneACCESS through TCRdb and include only in-frame sequences with V and J called. Some clones fail to appear in such tables; in the studies checked, an unresolved V gene covers under half of the shortfall, and the cause of the remainder is unknown. Clone size and V and J calls were adopted from that table, with D and trimming inferred from the DNA. This sample's table contains some 130,000 clones. The ten largest account for 1.5% to 2% of the sample.

The cohort consisted of more than 650 healthy bone marrow donors. All cohort members were sampled while nominally healthy, although unrecorded immune exposures were likely present. The donor was CMV seronegative and was included in the group of several hundred seronegative cohort members. Each donor provided a peripheral blood sample, and peripheral blood mononuclear cells were used for TCR beta sequencing. Genomic DNA was extracted from the blood cell samples with the Qiagen DNeasy Blood Extraction Kit. V lost 6 bases and J lost 2 bases; the stretch between them is 5 bases long. The CDR3 runs 11 amino acids, cysteine and phenylalanine included. Left in the record is the CDR3 DNA by itself, 33 bases read in frame from the first base. Reading the germline V gene gives CDR1 WSHSY and CDR2 SAAADI.

This chain is built from TRBV10-2 and TRBJ2-7; the D gene is unclear. Source material: PBMCs. The TCR comes from a man younger than 35 in good health and CMV-seronegative. For the CDR3, the sequence is CASSPTYEQYF. The nucleotides are TGCGCCAGCAGCCCCACCTACGAGCAGTACTTC.